This T cell receptor beta chain was found in a study of blood T cells in healthy people across ages. Study-level results: Per million T cells, the diversity of TCR beta decreased roughly linearly as age advanced.

The authors ran a second PCR of about 6 to 12 cycles using a sample-barcoded 5' primer and a J-beta primer mix. TCRdb re-called the 5' RACE reads with MiXCR, one entry per CDR3 protein. Here the sample spans about 940,000 distinct CDR3 sequences, about 44% being singletons. On this clonotype: What it binds is not known.

The CDR3 length is 14 residues. CDR1 and CDR2 from the germline V gene are LGHDT and YNNKEL (reference sequence). With 0 bases clipped from V and 7 bases from J, the junction kept 6 bases outside the gene matches. This TCR was recovered from a young man in good health. The chain links TRBV3-1 to TRBJ2-7; TRBD1 matches at 7 bases. The source material was blood. The CDR3 DNA follows: TGTGCCAGCAGCCAAGAGGTGCCAGGGGGAGAGCAGTACTTC. It yields the protein CASSQEVPGGEQYF.